The clone carrying this T cell receptor (beta chain) came up a few times. Its antigen is currently unknown. The data belong to a study of cytomegalovirus exposure and HLA in healthy donors. At the level of the study: The early release's HLA-typed donors yielded about 85 million unique TCRs. Study-wide results and limits: In a later analysis, most CMV-associated TCR beta chains appeared HLA-restricted.

Primers: 60 Vbeta forward and 13 Jbeta reverse. As processed by the authors: Approximately 83 million unique TCR beta chains, some 9.9 million shared, were counted in a later analysis. Sequenced by immunoSEQ multiplex PCR; TCRdb stores in-frame clones only, minus some. Clone size and the V and J calls come from that table; the DNA yielded D and trimming. The sample records about 140,000 clones, 70% to 90% being singletons. The sample was PBMCs. The receptor comes from a man aged 50 to 60 in good health and CMV-seronegative.

CDR3 region: CASSRGGQTNYGYTF. CDR3 DNA sequence: TGCGCCAGCAGCAGGGGCGGACAGACAAACTATGGCTACACCTTC. The chain carries TRBV5-1 and TRBJ1-2; a possible D gene is TRBD1 (6 bases). CDR3 length: 15 residues. Germline CDR1 and CDR2: SGHRS and YFSETQ. Between the trimmed V and J ends, which lost 4 bases and 2 bases, there was a span of 15 bases.